This TCR beta chain originates from a study of OX40 agonist ivuxolimab in advanced cancers. Overall study: Patients with hepatocellular carcinoma, melanoma, renal cell or head and neck cancer made up the dose-escalation patients. Among those treated, three patients had partial responses, one with hepatocellular carcinoma and two with cutaneous melanoma.

The assay was immunoSEQ multiplex PCR, and TCRdb's table has in-frame clones only and misses some. This sample yields about 51,000 clones, of which almost 90% are seen a single time; 3% to 4% belongs to the top ten. Germline V CDR1 and CDR2: MDHEN, SYDVKM. V shed 5 bases and J 6 bases; nucleotides not matched to a gene: 6. The CDR3 runs to 15 residues. Sampling of blood occurred at baseline, cycle 4 day 1, and cycle 7 day 1. The receptor was derived from an adult with an advanced solid tumor such as melanoma, head and neck, liver or kidney cancer. This chain connects TRBV28 to TRBJ1-4; 10 nucleotides line up with TRBD1. The source material was CD4+ or CD8+ T cells sorted from blood, sampled in a trial of the OX40 agonist ivuxolimab. In nucleotides, the CDR3 is TGTGCCAGCAGTAGCCCCGGGACAGGGGATGAAAAACTGTTTTTT. Translated: CASSSPGTGDEKLFF.